This T cell receptor (beta chain) was obtained from a study of regulatory T cells in long-lasting Graves disease. Overall study findings and caveats: Among persistent patients, a larger number of public clonotypes were shared (roughly 2,700) than among newly diagnosed patients (about 970).

The CDR3 loop spans 13 amino acids. CDR1 is MNHNS and CDR2 is SASEGT in the germline V gene. The J segment lost 4 bases and the V segment lost 6 bases, leaving 3 bases of the junction unmatched. As concerns this clonotype: The target antigen is unknown.

Time point given: newly diagnosed GD, antithyroid drugs for less than 3 months. Researchers made the TCR library from RNA that was extracted from PBMCs. Sequencing libraries for TCR beta were prepared with iRepertoire HTBI primers and Arm-PCR of CDR3 regions. TCRdb processed the multiplex PCR reads anew with MiXCR; each CDR3 protein has one entry. Of 350,000 to 500,000 distinct CDR3 sequences in the sample, around 15% were seen once. These data also featured in a second study, about T cells in Graves' hyperthyroidism and ophthalmopathy.

The clonotype comes from a woman younger than 35 with Graves disease. The chain has TRBV6-1 and TRBJ1-3, with TRBD1 identical over 7 bases. The sequencing here drew on peripheral blood mononuclear cells (PBMCs), taken at new diagnosis, from a patient treated with antithyroid drugs. CDR3 DNA sequence: TGTGCCAGCAGACAGGGGTTGGGAAACACCATATATTTT. Translation gives CASRQGLGNTIYF.